Reported below is one T cell receptor (beta chain). What it binds is unknown. This entry is derived from a study of CD8+ T cells in alopecia areata. Study-level background: Twice daily, treated patients received 5 to 10 mg of oral tofacitinib.

Study results and limitations: More clonal than normal scalp was lesional scalp, particularly alopecia totalis/universalis.

Sorting of PBMCs yielded the CD4+ and CD8+ T cells. The authors extracted RNA and reverse transcribed it into cDNA as the sequencing template. The data were produced by immunoSEQ multiplex PCR, yet TCRdb's version contains in-frame clones alone and is incomplete. Here the sample spans some 240,000 clones, 50% to 60% being singletons. The CDR3 extends over 11 amino acids. The ends were cut back, 4 bases at V and 1 base at J, with 4 bases in the middle. Germline loops: CDR1 SQVTM, CDR2 ANQGSEA. Sequencing was performed on CD4+ T cells sorted from blood, taken at week 0. This sequence was found in a human donor with alopecia areata. The chain carries TRBV29-1 and TRBJ1-1; D gene uncertain. The CDR3 here is CSVVTNTEAFF. Here the CDR3 DNA reads TGCAGCGTTGTCACGAACACTGAAGCTTTCTTT.